This T cell receptor (beta chain) was sequenced for a study of T cells in Graves' hyperthyroidism and ophthalmopathy. There were TCR beta CDR3 regions amplified from RNA transcripts. A first-round RT-PCR of the TCR CDR3 used the HTBI primer set. TCRdb independently ran MiXCR on the multiplex PCR reads; one entry per CDR3 protein. The sample contains 250,000 to 350,000 distinct CDR3 sequences, 15% to 20% of which appear only once. Regarding the study as a whole: Most expanded thyroid clonotypes above 0.001 also appeared in blood.

Stable Graves' hyperthyroidism denoted no ophthalmopathy progression over 18 months. Disease duration under 2 months; hyperthyroidism patients were aged 18 to 65. Clinical symptoms, serum thyroxine and TRAb, thyroid ultrasound and orbital computed tomography were used for the diagnoses. Details on this clonotype: As yet, its antigen is unknown.

The specimen sequenced was blood. The origin of this receptor is a man between 25 and 39 years old with Graves' hyperthyroidism.

CDR3 protein: CASSLSQRYGYTF. The CDR3 DNA follows: TGCGCCAGCAGTCTCTCACAACGCTATGGCTACACCTTC. The V and J genes are TRBV5-1 and TRBJ1-2; D gene uncertain. The CDR3 loop spans 13 amino acids. Trimming cost V 5 bases and J 4 bases, with 12 bases left between them. Germline-derived CDR1 and CDR2 are SGHRS and YFSETQ.